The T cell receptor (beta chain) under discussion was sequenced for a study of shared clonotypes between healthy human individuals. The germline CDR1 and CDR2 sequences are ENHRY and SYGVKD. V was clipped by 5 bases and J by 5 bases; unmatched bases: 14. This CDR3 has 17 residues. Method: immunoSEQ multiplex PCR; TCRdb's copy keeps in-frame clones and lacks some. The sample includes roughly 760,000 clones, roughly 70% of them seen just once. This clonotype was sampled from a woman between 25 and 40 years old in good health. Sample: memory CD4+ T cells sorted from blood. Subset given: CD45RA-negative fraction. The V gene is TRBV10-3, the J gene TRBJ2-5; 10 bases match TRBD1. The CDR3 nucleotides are TGTGCCATCAGTACCACAACGGGACAGGGGTTGTTGGAGACCCAGTACTTC. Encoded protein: CAISTTTGQGLLETQYF.